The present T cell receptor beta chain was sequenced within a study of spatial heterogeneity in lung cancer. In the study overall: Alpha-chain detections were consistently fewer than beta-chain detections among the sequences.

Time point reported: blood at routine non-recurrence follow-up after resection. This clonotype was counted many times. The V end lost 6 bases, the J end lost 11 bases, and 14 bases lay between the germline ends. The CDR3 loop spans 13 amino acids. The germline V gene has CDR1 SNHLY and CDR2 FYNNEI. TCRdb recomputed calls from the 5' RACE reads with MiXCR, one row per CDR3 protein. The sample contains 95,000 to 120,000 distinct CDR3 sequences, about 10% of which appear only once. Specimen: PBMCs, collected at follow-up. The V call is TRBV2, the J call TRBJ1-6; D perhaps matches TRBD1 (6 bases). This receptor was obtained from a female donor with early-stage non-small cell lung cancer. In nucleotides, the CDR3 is TGTGCCAGCAGCGGGACACCGCGGCCACCCCTCCACTTT. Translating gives CASSGTPRPPLHF.